The sequence of this T cell receptor beta chain was determined in a study of cytomegalovirus exposure and HLA in healthy donors. Whole-study findings and limits: Later analysis suggested links between common viral pathogens and several top significant clusters. A reported reduction in N-insertions relative to the roughly 710-donor mean was seen in an Asian-associated ancestry cluster in a later analysis. Later work found that TCR association rates differed between HLA loci; DRB1 had the most and HLA-C the fewest.

About this clone: Its antigen is not identified.

The primer mix had 60 Vbeta and 13 Jbeta primers. Sequenced by immunoSEQ multiplex PCR; TCRdb stores in-frame clones only, minus some. This sample carries about 150,000 clones, roughly 80% of them seen once, and the ten largest clones take about 13%. This TCR was recovered from a man aged 40-49 years in good health and CMV-seropositive. Sequencing used PBMCs.

The CDR3 bases are TGTGCCAGCAGTCGCGCAGGGGCCCGGACCTATGGCTACACCTTC. Protein: CASSRAGARTYGYTF. This chain links TRBV7-9 with TRBJ1-2; D is perhaps TRBD1 (6 bases). Looked up from germline, CDR1 is SEHNR and CDR2 is FQNEAQ (reference sequence). With 6 bases removed from V and 4 bases from J, the gap between germline ends came to 18 bases. The length of the CDR3 is 15 residues.